This T cell receptor beta chain comes out of a study of T cells after yellow fever vaccination. This clonotype was counted ten times or more. V lost 5 bases and J lost 6; bases outside the gene matches: 11. Germline-derived CDR1 and CDR2 are MDHEN and SYDVKM. The length of the CDR3 is 15 residues. TCRdb independently ran MiXCR on the 5' RACE reads; one entry per CDR3 protein. Of some 320,000 distinct CDR3 sequences detected, approximately 4% appear once; the ten largest clones hold 20% to 25%. This TCR came from a man younger than 35 who received the YFV17D yellow fever vaccine. The material was PBMCs, obtained 5 days after the yellow fever booster vaccination. The chain carries TRBV28 and TRBJ2-3; 7 bases fit TRBD2. CDR3 in DNA: TGTGCCAGCAGTACCTTGGGCGGGGGATCGGATACGCAGTATTTT. Protein product: CASSTLGGGSDTQYF.